One and the same sample provided the 24 T cell receptor beta chains below, sequenced in a study of CD8 T cells in ankylosing spondylitis. Study-wide results and caveats: It appeared that ankylosing spondylitis blood was characterized by a TCR beta motif of about eight highly homologous variants.

From the 5' RACE reads, TCRdb called clonotypes with MiXCR, one entry per CDR3 protein. The sample includes around 490,000 distinct CDR3 sequences, about 5.7% of them seen just once. Their antigens remain unidentified. The sequenced material came from blood, either unsorted or a sorted T cell fraction (not recorded which). All receptors derive from a male donor with ankylosing spondylitis.

The chain joins TRBV29-1 to TRBJ2-3; D possibly corresponds to TRBD2 (6 bases). Germline V gene data show CDR1 as SQVTM and CDR2 as ANQGSEA. This CDR3 spans 16 amino acids. V lost 3 bases to trimming and J lost 3 bases, with 19 bases between them. Here the CDR3 reads CSVENRGKDGTDTQYF. Written as DNA, the CDR3 is TGCAGCGTTGAGAACCGGGGGAAAGACGGGACAGATACGCAGTATTTT.

In its sample, this clonotype was seen many times. V usage is TRBV20-1 and J usage is TRBJ1-1; 7 nucleotides align to TRBD1. This CDR3 has 14 residues. Germline V gene sequence: CDR1 DFQATT, CDR2 SNEGSKA (reference sequence). The V segment lost 5 bases and the J segment 1 base; nucleotides outside the gene matches: 7. This CDR3 is CSASPYRGNTEAFF. The CDR3 DNA reads as TGCAGTGCTTCACCGTACAGGGGGAACACTGAAGCTTTCTTT.

This clonotype was picked up many times. The gene calls are TRBV20-1 and TRBJ2-1; D may match TRBD1 or TRBD2 (5 bases each). Germline V CDR1 and CDR2: DFQATT, SNEGSKA (reference sequence). This CDR3 comprises 12 residues. The V end was cut by 5 bases, the J end by 12 bases, with 17 bases between. CDR3 bases: TGCAGTGCTCCCCGTCCGGAGAGGGGGCAGTTCTTC. Translating gives CSAPRPERGQFF.

This clonotype was detected ten times or more. The J gene is TRBJ2-1, the V gene TRBV5-1; a possible D gene is TRBD2 (6 bases). Trimming removed 1 base at V and 6 bases at J, with 14 bases between. The CDR3 runs to 15 residues. The germline V gene encodes CDR1 SGHRS and CDR2 YFSETQ. In DNA form, the CDR3 reads TGCGCCAGCAGCTTGTCCCCTAGCGTGGGCAATGAGCAGTTCTTC. Translated, it gives CASSLSPSVGNEQFF. Looking up the rest from reference TRBV5-1 and TRBJ2-1 gives the full variable domain: KAGVTQTPRYLIKTRGQQVTLSCSPISGHRSVSWYQQTPGQGLQFLFEYFSETQRNKGNFPGRFSGRQFSNSRSEMNVSTLELGDSALYLCASSLSPSVGNEQFFGPGTRLTVL.

This clonotype has at least ten counts. CDR3 sequence (DNA): TGTGCCAGCAGACAAGGACAGAACACCGGGGAGCTGTTTTTT. Amino acid sequence: CASRQGQNTGELFF. The V and J genes are TRBV9 and TRBJ2-2, with a tentative D call TRBD1 (5 bases). Looked up from germline, CDR1 is SGDLS and CDR2 is YYNGEE. The CDR3 has 14 amino acids. Trimming removed 5 bases from V and 1 base from J, with 9 bases in between.

This clonotype was found many times. The rearrangement joins TRBV27 to TRBJ2-1; the match to TRBD2 covers 14 bases. CDR1 MNHEY and CDR2 SMNVEV come from the germline V gene (reference sequence). J lost 0 bases, V lost 6 bases, and 7 bases had no gene match. The CDR3 has 18 residues. The CDR3 region has the DNA TGTGCCAGCAGAGGACTAGCGGGAGGTCCCAGCTCCTACAATGAGCAGTTCTTC. This encodes CASRGLAGGPSSYNEQFF.

This clonotype was picked up many times. The chain uses TRBV27 and TRBJ2-3, with 7 bases aligning to TRBD2. The CDR3 has 14 amino acids. With 5 bases clipped from V and 2 bases from J, the junction kept 4 bases outside the gene matches. Germline lookup yields CDR1 MNHEY and CDR2 SMNVEV (reference sequence). CDR3: CASSPAGVTDTQYF. In DNA, the CDR3 is TGTGCCAGCAGTCCGGCGGGAGTCACAGATACGCAGTATTTT.

This clonotype occurred many times. One end of the junction does not line up with germline, which may come from a read error. The V and J genes are TRBV12-3 or TRBV12-4 and TRBJ2-4; D remains unclear. The CDR3 runs 14 residues. The CDR3 sequence: CASSFGLAKNIQYF. The CDR3 DNA reads TGCGCCAGCAGCTTTGGATTAGCCAAAAACATTCAGTACTTC.

Only a few counts were recorded for this clonotype. The chain links TRBV24-1 to TRBJ2-1; D not certain. Germline CDR1 is KGHDR and CDR2 is SFDVKD. V lost 5 bases and J 0 bases, leaving 19 bases between the germline ends. CDR3 size: 18 residues. CDR3 loop: CATSGPAPTGSSYNEQFF. CDR3 bases: TGTGCCACCAGTGGTCCGGCCCCCACTGGAAGCTCCTACAATGAGCAGTTCTTC.

This clonotype was seen many times. At one boundary the junction diverges from the germline segment, which might be a read error. The CDR3 sequence: CSIDGLAGGYNEQFF. CDR3 coding DNA: TGCAGCATTGATGGGCTAGCGGGAGGATACAATGAGCAGTTCTTC. The chain carries TRBV29-1 and TRBJ2-1; 11 nucleotides agree with TRBD2. This CDR3 has 15 amino acids. CDR1 and CDR2 from the germline V gene are SQVTM and ANQGSEA.

The chain links TRBV7-3 to TRBJ2-3, with unresolved D. The germline V gene has CDR1 SGHTA and CDR2 FQGTGA. CDR3 size: 14 residues. Trimming removed 0 bases from V and 2 bases from J, with 6 bases in between. The DNA of the CDR3 is TGTGCCAGCAGCTTAACAAGCGACACAGATACGCAGTATTTT. This codes for CASSLTSDTDTQYF.

This clonotype was observed many times. This chain connects TRBV6-1 to TRBJ1-1; the match to TRBD1 covers 8 bases. The CDR3 loop spans 15 amino acids. J gave up 1 base and V 6 bases, and 7 bases lay outside the gene matches. Germline CDR1 and CDR2: MNHNS and SASEGT. The CDR3 region is CASRPRTGSNTEAFF. CDR3 bases: TGTGCCAGCAGACCCCGGACAGGGTCGAACACTGAAGCTTTCTTT.

This clonotype was observed at least ten times. The rearrangement uses TRBV5-1 and TRBJ1-1, with D uncertain. Trimming cost V 0 bases and J 11 bases, with 11 bases left between them. Germline V lookup: CDR1 SGHRS, CDR2 YFSETQ. This CDR3 comprises 12 residues. The CDR3 sequence: CASSLAAGMAFF. As DNA, the CDR3 is TGCGCCAGCAGCTTGGCGGCTGGGATGGCTTTCTTT.

This clonotype has a single count. The junction shows a germline mismatch at one end, possibly a read error. The chain combines TRBV11-2 with TRBJ2-7; 11 nucleotides align to TRBD2. CDR3 length: 19 residues. Germline V CDR1 and CDR2: SGHAT, FQNNGV. CDR3 DNA: TGTGCCAGCAGCTTCTCCACACGCAGGACTAGCGGGTTCTCCCACGAGCAGTACTTC. Its translation: CASSFSTRRTSGFSHEQYF.

This clonotype showed up many times. The chain couples TRBV5-6 to TRBJ2-3, with D perhaps given as TRBD1 or TRBD2 (6 bases each). This CDR3 region has 12 residues. Germline CDR1 is SGHDT and CDR2 is YYEEEE. Trimming removed 0 bases from V and 11 bases from J, with 10 bases in between. CDR3 nucleotides: TGTGCCAGCAGCTTGGGAGGGGGGCAGCAGTATTTT. This encodes CASSLGGGQQYF.

The chain joins TRBV4-2 to TRBJ2-1; D uncertain. Trimming pared 4 bases from V and 6 bases from J, leaving 13 bases between. The length of the CDR3 is 14 residues. From germline, CDR1 is LGHNA and CDR2 YNFKEQ. The CDR3 nucleotides are TGTGCCAGCAGCCTCGGGCTACTCTGCAATGAGCAGTTCTTC. This codes for CASSLGLLCNEQFF.

This clonotype appeared many times. The chain couples TRBV7-2 to TRBJ2-3, with D perhaps TRBD2 (6 bases). Germline lookup yields CDR1 SGHTA and CDR2 FQGNSA. The CDR3 is made up of 16 amino acids. Trimming pared 1 base from V and 1 base from J, leaving 12 bases between. The CDR3 DNA follows: TGTGCCAGCAGCTTAGAGGTGGGAGGCGGCACAGATACGCAGTATTTT. It codes for CASSLEVGGGTDTQYF.

This clonotype was observed at least ten times. The chain links TRBV5-1 to TRBJ1-2; D not certain. Trimming took 1 base from V and 5 from J, leaving 15 bases between them. The CDR3 has 15 residues. Looked up from germline, CDR1 is SGHRS and CDR2 is YFSETQ. The CDR3 bases are TGCGCCAGCAGCTTGCCTCCGGACGGCATGTATGGCTACACCTTC. Translating gives CASSLPPDGMYGYTF.

V usage is TRBV7-8 and J usage is TRBJ1-5, with D unresolved. Trimming pared 3 bases from V and 7 bases from J, leaving 13 bases between. CDR1 is SGHVS, CDR2 FQNEAQ, per germline. This CDR3 is built from 14 residues. Here the CDR3 DNA reads TGTGCCAGCAGCTTGAATATGGGGAACCAGCCCCAGCATTTT. This translates into CASSLNMGNQPQHF.

This clonotype was observed many times. V gene TRBV12-3 or TRBV12-4 combines with J gene TRBJ2-5; 7 bases map to TRBD2. The CDR3 has 13 residues. With V trimmed by 5 bases and J by 9 bases, 9 bases remained unmatched. In DNA form, the CDR3 reads TGTGCCAGCAGTGCGGGAGTTCGGAGGGCCCAGTACTTC. Translating it yields CASSAGVRRAQYF.

This clonotype was recorded many times. This chain connects TRBV29-1 to TRBJ2-3; D possibly corresponds to TRBD2 (6 bases). CDR1 and CDR2 from the germline V gene are SQVTM and ANQGSEA. Trimming left V 4 bases short and J 4 bases short, with 12 bases between. This CDR3 contains 13 residues. CDR3 sequence (DNA): TGCAGCGTTGTGTCGCCGGGGGCAGATACGCAGTATTTT. It is translated as CSVVSPGADTQYF.

The chain recombines TRBV20-1 with TRBJ2-5, with D unresolved. CDR1 is DFQATT and CDR2 is SNEGSKA in the germline V gene (reference sequence). The CDR3 is 10 residues long. Trimming stripped 6 bases from V and 2 bases from J, with 4 bases between. The CDR3 here is CSAGQETQYF. CDR3 coding DNA: TGCAGTGCAGGACAAGAGACCCAGTACTTC.

The table lists this clonotype with many counts. The genes are TRBV4-3 and TRBJ2-7; D assignment may be TRBD1 or TRBD2 (5 bases each). There are 15 residues in the CDR3. Germline V gene data show CDR1 as LGHNA and CDR2 as YSLEER. Trimming stripped 3 bases from V and 5 bases from J, with 17 bases between. The CDR3 DNA reads TGCGCCAGCAGCCAGGGGGTTGGGGGTCTGGACGAGCAGTACTTC. Its translation: CASSQGVGGLDEQYF.

Comment on this clonotype: One end of the junction does not line up with germline, which may come from a read error. This chain connects TRBV7-2 to TRBJ2-6; D may be TRBD1 or TRBD2 (5 bases each). The V gene's germline CDR1 is SGHTA and CDR2 FQGNSA. The CDR3 covers 16 residues. The CDR3 protein is CARSYAWGTGANVLTF. Written as DNA, the CDR3 is TGTGCCAGGAGCTACGCCTGGGGGACTGGGGCCAACGTCCTGACTTTC.